Below, 19 T cell receptor beta chains from the same sample are listed, as sequenced in a study of T cell responses to AZD1222 COVID-19 vaccine. TCRdb's table, derived via immunoSEQ multiplex PCR, lists solely in-frame clones and lacks some. Of about 150,000 clones listed, 70% to 90% are singletons. The material was peripheral blood, obtained on day 0 of MenACWY control vaccination. These receptors were obtained from an adult in good health.

The CDR3 spells CASSMGQDGDTQYF. Written as DNA, the CDR3 is TGTGCCAGTAGTATGGGACAGGACGGGGATACGCAGTATTTT. V gene TRBV19 combines with J gene TRBJ2-3; 8 positions agree with TRBD1. V lost 3 bases to trimming and J lost 6 bases; unmatched junction nucleotides: 5. The CDR3 is 14 residues long. Germline V gene data show CDR1 as LNHDA and CDR2 as SQIVND (reference sequence).

This chain connects TRBV9 to TRBJ2-1, with 8 bases matching TRBD2. The CDR3 spans 14 residues. Per the germline V gene, CDR1 is SGDLS and CDR2 is YYNGEE. V dropped 4 bases and J dropped 3; count of bases not matched to a gene: 3. The CDR3 loop is CASSLLADYNEQFF. CDR3 DNA sequence: TGTGCCAGCAGCTTACTAGCGGACTACAATGAGCAGTTCTTC.

The chain combines TRBV28 with TRBJ1-3; D might be TRBD1 (5 bases). Trimming took off 5 bases at V and 2 bases at J, with 28 bases between the two ends. Germline V lookup: CDR1 MDHEN, CDR2 SYDVKM. This CDR3 spans 20 amino acids. CDR3 sequence: CASSESGTLGLVITGNTIYF. The CDR3 bases are TGTGCCAGCAGTGAATCCGGGACCCTCGGGCTAGTAATAACTGGAAACACCATATATTTT.

The rearrangement joins TRBV11-2 to TRBJ2-2; D uncertain. The CDR3 extends over 14 amino acids. Germline CDR1 is SGHAT and CDR2 is FQNNGV. V was clipped by 5 bases and J by 1 base, with 8 bases between them. For the CDR3, the DNA is TGTGCCAGCAGCCCTGACCGGAACACCGGGGAGCTGTTTTTT. Translating gives CASSPDRNTGELFF.

V gene TRBV29-1 combines with J gene TRBJ2-3; 9 bases align to TRBD1. This CDR3 spans 14 amino acids. In germline, CDR1 is SQVTM, CDR2 ANQGSEA. The trim removed 7 bases at V and 2 bases at J, leaving 7 bases unmatched. CDR3 DNA: TGCAGCGCCCCGGGGACAGGGATCACAGATACGCAGTATTTT. Translation gives CSAPGTGITDTQYF.

V gene TRBV2 combines with J gene TRBJ1-5, with TRBD1 as a possible D gene (6 bases). This CDR3 spans 13 amino acids. The V gene's germline CDR1 is SNHLY and CDR2 FYNNEI. V was clipped by 6 bases and J by 4 bases, with 10 bases between them. The CDR3 DNA sequence: TGTGCCAGCAGCGCGGACAGAAATCAGCCCCAGCATTTT. This translates into CASSADRNQPQHF.

The chain joins TRBV27 to TRBJ1-6; the D gene is possibly TRBD1 (5 bases). Trimming cost V 5 bases and J 5 bases, with 10 bases left between them. This CDR3 has 14 amino acids. Germline V gene sequence: CDR1 MNHEY, CDR2 SMNVEV (reference sequence). CDR3 coding DNA: TGTGCCAGCAGTCGATGGGGGAATAATTCACCCCTCCACTTT. This translates into CASSRWGNNSPLHF.

This chain joins TRBV19 and TRBJ1-5; unclear D gene. CDR1 LNHDA and CDR2 SQIVND come from the germline V gene (reference sequence). Trimming removed 7 bases at V and 1 base at J, with 11 bases between. There are 14 residues in the CDR3. CDR3: CASTVVGSNQPQHF. The DNA of the CDR3 is TGTGCCAGTACCGTAGTGGGAAGCAATCAGCCCCAGCATTTT.

This clone was seen more than once but under ten times. V is TRBV3-1 (or the pseudogene TRBV3-2) and J is TRBJ1-4; D is unclear. The germline CDR1 and CDR2 sequences are LGHDT and YNNKEL (reference sequence). CDR3 size: 12 residues. The V gene lost 10 bases and the J gene lost 7 bases, with 13 bases spanning the gap. The chain's CDR3 is CATTRLLEKLFF. CDR3 DNA sequence: TGTGCCACCACACGGCTTCTTGAAAAACTGTTTTTT.

The gene calls are TRBV9 and TRBJ2-3; weak D call: TRBD2 (7 bases). Germline lookup yields CDR1 SGDLS and CDR2 YYNGEE. V was clipped by 4 bases and J by 3 bases, with 15 bases between them. CDR3 size: 15 residues. In DNA, the CDR3 is TGTGCCAGCAGCCCGTTCGGGGGGCAAACAGATACGCAGTATTTT. It specifies CASSPFGGQTDTQYF.

The CDR3 is CASSRGSQETQYF. The CDR3, as DNA: TGTGCCAGCTCTCGGGGTTCACAAGAGACCCAGTACTTC. The chain recombines TRBV18 with TRBJ2-5, with D tentatively TRBD2 (5 bases). CDR1 KGHSH and CDR2 LQKENI come from the germline V gene. The CDR3 length is 13 residues. The V gene lost 6 bases and the J gene lost 2 bases, with 10 bases spanning the gap.

This sequence joins TRBV14 and TRBJ1-1; D is undetermined. The CDR3 consists of 14 residues. The ends were cut back, 1 base at V and 1 base at J, with 7 bases in the middle. Germline lookup yields CDR1 SGHDN and CDR2 FVKESK. CDR3 sequence: CASSQVGWNTEAFF. The CDR3 DNA sequence: TGTGCCAGCAGCCAAGTTGGGTGGAACACTGAAGCTTTCTTT.

The chain carries TRBV14 and TRBJ1-2; 11 bases map to TRBD1. Looked up from germline, CDR1 is SGHDN and CDR2 is FVKESK. With V trimmed by 3 bases and J by 6 bases, 6 bases remained unmatched. The CDR3 is made up of 15 amino acids. The CDR3 coding sequence is TGTGCCAGCAGCCATTCCGGGACAGGGGGTCATGGCTACACCTTC. Its protein is CASSHSGTGGHGYTF.

V gene TRBV7-9 combines with J gene TRBJ1-5; no definite D call. Germline-derived CDR1 and CDR2 are SEHNR and FQNEAQ (reference sequence). The CDR3 length is 14 residues. V gave up 5 bases and J gave up 3 bases, with 11 bases separating them. CDR3 in amino acids: CASSPPGNNQPQHF. In DNA form, the CDR3 reads TGTGCCAGCAGCCCACCGGGAAACAATCAGCCCCAGCATTTT.

The J gene is TRBJ2-3, the V gene TRBV30; D not certain. V lost 3 bases to trimming and J lost 0 bases, with 4 bases between them. Per germline, CDR1 GTSNPN and CDR2 SVGIG (reference sequence). The CDR3 totals 12 residues. The CDR3 is CAWSHSTDTQYF. In nucleotides, the CDR3 is TGTGCCTGGAGCCACAGCACAGATACGCAGTATTTT.

The chain recombines TRBV7-2 with TRBJ1-1; 8 nucleotides agree with TRBD1. The germline CDR1 and CDR2 sequences are SGHTA and FQGNSA. V shed 1 base and J 0 bases; nucleotides not matched to a gene: 10. This CDR3 has 18 amino acids. The CDR3 DNA is TGTGCCAGCAGCTTAGTGGGGTCAACAGGGGGACTGAACACTGAAGCTTTCTTT. Protein sequence: CASSLVGSTGGLNTEAFF.

This clone was picked up many times. The gene calls are TRBV19 and TRBJ1-2; 9 bases are shared with TRBD1. The CDR3 has 15 amino acids. V shed 7 bases, J shed 1 base, and the junction held 7 bases outside the gene matches. CDR1 and CDR2 (germline): LNHDA, SQIVND (reference sequence). DNA of the CDR3: TGTGCCAGTATTGTTCGGACAGGGGATAACTATGGCTACACCTTC. It encodes CASIVRTGDNYGYTF.

The chain uses TRBV7-9 and TRBJ2-1, with 12 bases fitting TRBD2. This CDR3 spans 15 amino acids. CDR1 is SEHNR, CDR2 FQNEAQ, per germline (reference sequence). V dropped 2 bases and J dropped 8; count of bases not matched to a gene: 4. The DNA for the CDR3 is TGTGCCAGCAGCTTATCTAGCGGGGGGGCGGATGAGCAGTTCTTC. Encoded protein: CASSLSSGGADEQFF.

The chain recombines TRBV18 with TRBJ2-7; D ambiguous. The CDR3 loop spans 12 amino acids. Trimming took 3 bases from V and 6 from J, leaving 9 bases between them. Looked up from germline, CDR1 is KGHSH and CDR2 is LQKENI. The CDR3 nucleotides read TGTGCCAGCTCACCCTCCCTAGGCGAGCAGTACTTC. Translating gives CASSPSLGEQYF.